This TCR beta chain was captured by sequencing in a study of T cell repertoires in cytomegalovirus infection. Regarding the study as a whole: Cumulative public TCR beta family frequency identified carriers of CMV plus the relevant HLA. The study found HLA-C-restricted CMV-specific TCR beta clonotypes dominating the ex vivo response.

This CDR3 comprises 14 residues. Trimming shortened V by 3 bases and J by 4 bases, and 10 bases separated the two germline ends. CDR1 and CDR2 (germline): SGDLS, YYNGEE. This clonotype was observed a handful of times. Its antigen is unidentified. In TCRdb, the reads were re-called with MiXCR into one record per CDR3 protein. The sample has 560,000 or so distinct CDR3 sequences; 16% are singletons. This rearrangement joins TRBV9 to TRBJ2-2; tentative D call: TRBD2 (6 bases). The receptor was isolated from a human donor in good health (CMV status not recorded). Some clones in this sample may be carry-over from other donors' samples. Sequencing input: CD8+ T cells from PBMCs. In nucleotides, the CDR3 is TGTGCCAGCAGCGCGGGAGCGGGCACCGGGGAGCTGTTTTTT. This encodes CASSAGAGTGELFF.